In this sample, the clone carrying this T cell receptor beta chain turned up a few times. Its specificity is unknown. A universal primer site came from template switching; cDNA carried unique molecular identifiers. MiXCR, applied by TCRdb to the 5' RACE reads, yields one record per CDR3 protein. The sample holds approximately 550,000 distinct CDR3 sequences, 20% to 25% seen once. This record belongs to a study of identical twins. Whole-study results and caveats: Weaker excess sharing between twins was seen in beta out-of-frame sequences. For zero-insertion analyses, partial confounding could come from invariant MAIT and iNKT cells.

The data were also submitted as part of a second study, on yellow fever vaccine responses in identical twins.

This TCR came from a woman aged 18-30 years in good health. Sequencing was performed on CD4+ T cells sorted from blood.

The CDR3 DNA follows: TGTGCCACTCCCCCCGGGACAGGGGGCGATGAGCAGTTCTTC. It is translated as CATPPGTGGDEQFF. This chain connects TRBV2 to TRBJ2-1, with 12 bases identical to TRBD1. Germline-derived CDR1 and CDR2 are SNHLY and FYNNEI. V shed 10 bases and J 8 bases; nucleotides not matched to a gene: 9. The CDR3 contains 14 residues.